This TCR beta chain comes out of a study of blood T cell repertoires in COVID-19. Study in general: Acute-phase and convalescent COVID-19 samples originated in the United States, Italy and Spain. Sources were T cells, B-cell-depleted T cells, or PBMCs; the material itself was cDNA or gDNA.

CDR1 and CDR2 (germline): MNHEY, SVGAGI. The CDR3 length is 13 residues. V dropped 7 bases and J dropped 1 base, with 8 bases sitting between them. Original processing notes: How many nucleated cells were present was estimated from reference gene primer amplification. Sequencing was performed with immunoSEQ multiplex PCR; in TCRdb, only in-frame clones are kept and a portion is missing. The DNA gave D and trimming, while V, J and clone size come from that table. The table includes 300,000 to 450,000 clones, 85% detected once. The receptor's source is a young woman with acute or convalescent COVID-19. The sequenced sample was peripheral blood. This chain joins TRBV6-5 and TRBJ1-3; D is undetermined. Written as DNA, the CDR3 is TGTGCCAGCACGATCAGGTCTGGAAACACCATATATTTT. Encoded protein: CASTIRSGNTIYF.